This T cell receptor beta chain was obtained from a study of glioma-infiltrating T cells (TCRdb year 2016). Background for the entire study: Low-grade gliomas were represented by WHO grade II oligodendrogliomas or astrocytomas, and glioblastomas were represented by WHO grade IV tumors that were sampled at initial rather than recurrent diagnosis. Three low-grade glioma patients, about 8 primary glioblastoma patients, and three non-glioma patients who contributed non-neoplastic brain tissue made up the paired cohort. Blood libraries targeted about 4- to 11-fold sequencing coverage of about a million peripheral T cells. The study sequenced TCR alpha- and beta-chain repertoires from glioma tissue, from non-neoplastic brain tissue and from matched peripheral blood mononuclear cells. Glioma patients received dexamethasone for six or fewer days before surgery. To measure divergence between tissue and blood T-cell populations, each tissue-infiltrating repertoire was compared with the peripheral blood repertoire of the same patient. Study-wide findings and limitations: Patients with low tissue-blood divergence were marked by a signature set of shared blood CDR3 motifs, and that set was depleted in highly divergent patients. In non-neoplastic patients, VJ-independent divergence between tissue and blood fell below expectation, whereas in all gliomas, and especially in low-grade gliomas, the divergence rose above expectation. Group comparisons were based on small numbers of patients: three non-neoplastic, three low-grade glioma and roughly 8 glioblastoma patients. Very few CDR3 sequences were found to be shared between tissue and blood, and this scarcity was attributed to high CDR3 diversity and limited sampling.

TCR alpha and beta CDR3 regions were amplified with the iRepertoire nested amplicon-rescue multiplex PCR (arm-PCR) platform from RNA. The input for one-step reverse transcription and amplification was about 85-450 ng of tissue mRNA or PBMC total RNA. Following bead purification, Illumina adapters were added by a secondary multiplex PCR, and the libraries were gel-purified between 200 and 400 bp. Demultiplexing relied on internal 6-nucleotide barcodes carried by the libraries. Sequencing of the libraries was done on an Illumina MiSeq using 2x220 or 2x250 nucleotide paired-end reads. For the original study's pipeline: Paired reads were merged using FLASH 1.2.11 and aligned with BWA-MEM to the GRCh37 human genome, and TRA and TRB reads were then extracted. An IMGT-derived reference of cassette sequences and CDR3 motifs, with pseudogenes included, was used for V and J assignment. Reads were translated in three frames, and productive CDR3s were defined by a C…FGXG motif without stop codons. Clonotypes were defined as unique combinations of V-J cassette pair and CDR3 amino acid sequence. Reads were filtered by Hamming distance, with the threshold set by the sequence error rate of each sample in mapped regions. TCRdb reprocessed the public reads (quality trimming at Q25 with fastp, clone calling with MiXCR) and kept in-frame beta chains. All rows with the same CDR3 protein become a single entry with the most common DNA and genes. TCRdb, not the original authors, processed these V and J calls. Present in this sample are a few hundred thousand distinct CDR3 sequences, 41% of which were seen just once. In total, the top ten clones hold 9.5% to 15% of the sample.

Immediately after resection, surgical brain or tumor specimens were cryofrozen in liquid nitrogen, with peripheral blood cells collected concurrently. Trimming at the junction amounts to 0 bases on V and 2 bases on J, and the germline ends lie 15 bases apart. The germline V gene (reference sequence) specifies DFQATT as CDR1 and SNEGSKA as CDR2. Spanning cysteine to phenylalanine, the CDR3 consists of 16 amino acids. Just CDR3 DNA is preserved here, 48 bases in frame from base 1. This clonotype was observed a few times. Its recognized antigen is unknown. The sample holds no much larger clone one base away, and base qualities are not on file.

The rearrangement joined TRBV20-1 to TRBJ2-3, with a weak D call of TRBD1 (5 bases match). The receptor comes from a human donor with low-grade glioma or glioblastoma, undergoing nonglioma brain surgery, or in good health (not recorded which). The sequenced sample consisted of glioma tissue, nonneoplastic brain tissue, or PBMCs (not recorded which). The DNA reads TGCAGTGCTAGAGATTTTGCAGGGTCGGCCACAGATACGCAGTATTTT. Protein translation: CSARDFAGSATDTQYF.